Here is one T cell receptor beta chain with its context. The antigen remains undetermined. This sample was included in a study of T cells in Graves' hyperthyroidism and ophthalmopathy. V was clipped by 5 bases and J by 3 bases, with 20 bases between them. The CDR3 is 16 amino acids. Germline values: CDR1 SEHNR, CDR2 FQNEAQ (reference sequence). Disease lasting under 3 months, a NOSPECS grade of at least 4, and a Clinical Activity Score of at least 3 were features of the ophthalmopathy patients. On the basis of clinical symptoms, serum thyroxine and TRAb, thyroid ultrasound and orbital computed tomography, diagnoses were made. Findings and caveats of the study: The authors' 13 V-J model separated ophthalmopathy from stable hyperthyroidism.

The TCR beta CDR3 regions underwent amplification using RNA transcripts as the source. First-round RT-PCR of the TCR CDR3 relied on the HTBI primer set. MiXCR was run by TCRdb on the multiplex PCR reads, yielding one entry per CDR3 protein. Of roughly 290,000 distinct CDR3 sequences listed, 15% to 20% are singletons. Input material: blood. This chain links TRBV7-9 with TRBJ2-7; the D is unclear. This TCR came from a woman in her sixties or seventies with Graves' ophthalmopathy. The chain's CDR3 is CASSTISGKRYYEQYF. Here the CDR3 DNA reads TGTGCCAGCAGCACCATCTCTGGGAAAAGATACTACGAGCAGTACTTC.